Presented here are 12 T cell receptor beta chains from one specimen sequenced in a study of blood T cell repertoires in COVID-19. TCRdb keeps only in-frame clones here, not all; method: immunoSEQ multiplex PCR. Among about 45,000 clones listed, nearly 80% were seen once. Input material: peripheral blood. These receptor sequences come from a man in his sixties or seventies with acute or convalescent COVID-19.

V gene TRBV19 combines with J gene TRBJ1-2; 11 nucleotides match TRBD1. CDR1 is LNHDA and CDR2 is SQIVND in the germline V gene (reference sequence). The CDR3 has 13 residues. The V and J ends lost 7 bases and 8 bases, in that order; junction bases with no gene match: 6. The CDR3 is CASIGTGGEGYTF. CDR3 nucleotide sequence: TGTGCCAGTATAGGGACAGGGGGTGAAGGCTACACCTTC. The whole variable domain, filled in from reference TRBV19 and TRBJ1-2, reads DGGITQSPKYLFRKEGQNVTLSCEQNLNHDAMYWYRQDPGQGLRLIYYSQIVNDFQKGDIAEGYSVSREKKESFPLTVTSAQKNPTAFYLCASIGTGGEGYTFGSGTRLTVV.

The genes are TRBV19 and TRBJ2-1; TRBD1 might be the D (6 bases). The germline V gene encodes CDR1 LNHDA and CDR2 SQIVND (reference sequence). Trimming removed 6 bases at V and 0 bases at J, with 15 bases between. This CDR3 has 16 amino acids. CDR3 in amino acids: CASSPRGQSSYNEQFF. CDR3 coding DNA: TGTGCCAGTAGCCCCAGGGGTCAGAGCTCCTACAATGAGCAGTTCTTC.

J is TRBJ1-1 and V is TRBV15, with D unclear. There are 15 residues in the CDR3. V lost 1 base and J 5 bases, leaving 14 bases between the germline ends. Germline CDR1 LNHNV, CDR2 YYDKDF (reference sequence). The CDR3 is CATSRARTGGTEAFF. For the CDR3, the DNA is TGTGCCACCAGCAGAGCAAGGACGGGAGGGACTGAAGCTTTCTTT.

The V and J genes are TRBV4-2 and TRBJ2-7; 7 bases fit TRBD2. J lost 6 bases, V lost 0 bases, and 5 bases had no gene match. Germline values: CDR1 LGHNA, CDR2 YNFKEQ. This CDR3 is built from 14 residues. CDR3 sequence: CASSQETSWVEQYF. CDR3 nucleotide sequence: TGTGCCAGCAGCCAAGAGACTAGCTGGGTCGAGCAGTACTTC.

This chain connects TRBV7-3 to TRBJ2-1; tentative D call: TRBD2 (7 bases). Between the trimmed V and J ends, which lost 3 bases and 0 bases, there was a span of 9 bases. The CDR3 has 15 amino acids. Germline CDR1 reads SGHTA; CDR2 reads FQGTGA. This CDR3 is CASSFRGASYNEQFF. The CDR3 DNA follows: TGTGCCAGCAGCTTCCGGGGGGCCTCCTACAATGAGCAGTTCTTC. The full variable domain, completed using reference TRBV7-3 and TRBJ2-1, is GAGVSQTPSNKVTEKGKYVELRCDPISGHTALYWYRQSLGQGPEFLIYFQGTGAADDSGLPNDRFFAVRPEGSVSTLKIQRTERGDSAVYLCASSFRGASYNEQFFGPGTRLTVL.

This chain uses TRBV19 with TRBJ1-4; D may be TRBD1 (5 bases). V lost 4 bases and J lost 5, with 17 bases in between. The germline V gene encodes CDR1 LNHDA and CDR2 SQIVND (reference sequence). The CDR3 has 16 residues. The chain's CDR3 is CASSTSGGKPNEKLFF. The CDR3 DNA follows: TGTGCCAGTAGTACATCCGGGGGGAAGCCAAATGAAAAACTGTTTTTT.

This clone was seen a handful of times. The DNA of the CDR3 is TGTGCCAGCAGCTCATGGACGGGAGGGGGCTACACCTTC. It yields the protein CASSSWTGGGYTF. J is TRBJ1-2 and V is TRBV7-9, with unresolved D. CDR3 length: 13 residues. Deletions cut 4 bases from V and 8 bases from J, with 14 bases between. The germline CDR1 and CDR2 sequences are SEHNR and FQNEAQ (reference sequence).

The chain combines TRBV18 with TRBJ2-7, with 9 positions matching TRBD1. J was trimmed by 1 base and V by 2 bases; bases with no gene match: 0. The germline gives CDR1 KGHSH, CDR2 LQKENI. This CDR3 contains 14 residues. The CDR3 sequence: CASSPGTGSYEQYF. CDR3 sequence (DNA): TGTGCCAGCTCACCAGGGACAGGGTCCTACGAGCAGTACTTC.

This clone came up once. The chain recombines TRBV5-6 with TRBJ2-7, with 7 bases lining up with TRBD1. Germline CDR1 SGHDT, CDR2 YYEEEE. V lost 0 bases, J lost 3 bases, and 9 bases stayed unmatched. CDR3 size: 16 residues. DNA of the CDR3: TGTGCCAGCAGCTTGGACAGGGGAAGTCCCTTCTACGAGCAGTACTTC. Residues: CASSLDRGSPFYEQYF.

The gene calls are TRBV7-2 and TRBJ2-3, with D possibly being TRBD2 (7 bases). This CDR3 has 15 amino acids. CDR1 and CDR2 from the germline V gene are SGHTA and FQGNSA. Trimming pared 0 bases from V and 5 bases from J, leaving 12 bases between. The CDR3 loop is CASSLAGGRVDTQYF. The DNA of the CDR3 is TGTGCCAGCAGCTTAGCGGGGGGGCGGGTAGATACGCAGTATTTT.

This clone occurred a few times. The chain joins TRBV18 to TRBJ1-5; the D is unclear. Germline CDR1 KGHSH, CDR2 LQKENI. The V and J ends lost 2 bases and 2 bases respectively, with 7 bases between them. This CDR3 has 14 amino acids. CDR3 in DNA: TGTGCCAGCTCACCAAACGGGGGCAATCAGCCCCAGCATTTT. Protein sequence: CASSPNGGNQPQHF. Combining the CDR3 with reference TRBV18 and TRBJ1-5 gives the whole variable domain NAGVMQNPRHLVRRRGQEARLRCSPMKGHSHVYWYRQLPEEGLKFMVYLQKENIIDESGMPKERFSAEFPKEGPSILRIQQVVRGDSAAYFCASSPNGGNQPQHFGDGTRLSIL.

V usage is TRBV29-1 and J usage is TRBJ1-1; D might be TRBD1 (6 bases). Deletions cut 6 bases from V and 8 bases from J, with 10 bases between. Germline-derived CDR1 and CDR2 are SQVTM and ANQGSEA. This CDR3 is built from 10 residues. This CDR3 is CSVADREAFF. DNA of the CDR3: TGCAGCGTCGCCGACAGGGAAGCTTTCTTT.